These T cell receptor beta chains were read from a single sample in a study of regulatory T cells in long-lasting Graves disease. From the multiplex PCR reads, TCRdb called clonotypes with MiXCR, one entry per CDR3 protein. The table records a few hundred thousand distinct CDR3 sequences, roughly 13% of them present only once. The sample was also reused in another study, on T cells in Graves' hyperthyroidism and ophthalmopathy.

The sample consisted of peripheral blood mononuclear cells (PBMCs), taken at new diagnosis, from a patient treated with antithyroid drugs. The source is a man between 25 and 39 years old with Graves disease. The CDR3 runs from the conserved cysteine through the conserved F or W. The D gene is left open where the match is weak. Only some rows state a clone size, as once, few, many or a class for expanded clones.

clone_size	j_call	d_call	cdr3_length	v_call	cdr3_aa	cdr3_nt
many	TRBJ1-5	.	14	TRBV24-1	CATSESYRDQPQHF	TGTGCCACCAGTGAGAGTTACAGGGATCAGCCCCAGCATTTT
many	TRBJ2-1	TRBD2	14	TRBV20-1	CSARGAGAYNEQFF	TGCAGTGCTAGAGGAGCGGGAGCGTACAATGAGCAGTTCTTC
many	TRBJ1-2	.	14	TRBV11-2	CASSLDEGDYGYTF	TGTGCCAGCAGCTTAGATGAGGGGGACTATGGCTACACCTTC
.	TRBJ1-3	TRBD1	15	TRBV10-3	CAINTDRVSGNTIYF	TGTGCCATCAACACGGACAGGGTGTCTGGAAACACCATATATTTT
many	TRBJ1-5	TRBD1	17	TRBV20-1	CSASMRTGGARNQPQHF	TGCAGTGCTAGTATGAGGACAGGGGGCGCGCGCAATCAGCCCCAGCATTTT
few	TRBJ2-2	TRBD2	15	TRBV28	CASTYWWEGPGELFF	TGTGCCAGCACTTATTGGTGGGAGGGCCCCGGGGAGCTGTTTTTT
.	TRBJ1-6	TRBD1	16	TRBV6-2/TRBV6-3	CASSPTGTGVDSPLHF	TGTGCCAGCAGCCCTACCGGGACAGGGGTGGATTCACCCCTCCACTTT
.	TRBJ2-2	.	17	TRBV5-8	CASSRSVSSANTGELFF	TGTGCCAGCAGCAGATCGGTCAGCTCCGCGAACACCGGGGAGCTGTTTTTT
.	TRBJ2-1	TRBD2	17	TRBV11-2	CASSSGTSGGGANEQFF	TGTGCCAGCAGCTCCGGGACTAGCGGGGGTGGGGCCAATGAGCAGTTCTTC
few	TRBJ1-5	.	15	TRBV18	CASSPPEGINQPQHF	TGTGCCAGCTCACCACCAGAAGGGATCAATCAGCCCCAGCATTTT
few	TRBJ2-1	TRBD1	14	TRBV19	CASSAQGAYNEQFF	TGTGCCAGTAGTGCACAGGGGGCCTACAATGAGCAGTTCTTC
many	TRBJ2-2	.	15	TRBV20-1	CSAGDTKLNTGELFF	TGCAGTGCTGGCGACACAAAACTCAACACCGGGGAGCTGTTTTTT
few	TRBJ1-5	TRBD1	15	TRBV6-1	CASRPTDRPNQPQHF	TGTGCCAGCAGACCCACGGACAGGCCGAATCAGCCCCAGCATTTT
many	TRBJ2-1	TRBD2	14	TRBV6-4	CASSGTSGSNEQFF	TGTGCCAGCAGTGGGACTAGCGGGAGCAATGAGCAGTTCTTC
few	TRBJ1-1	TRBD1	14	TRBV9	CASRGGDSRPEAFF	TGTGCCAGCAGGGGGGGGGACAGTCGGCCTGAAGCTTTCTTT
many	TRBJ1-1	TRBD1	12	TRBV27	CASSQGGTEAFF	TGTGCCAGCAGCCAGGGGGGCACTGAAGCTTTCTTT
few	TRBJ1-4	TRBD1	15	TRBV7-9	CASSVPGQGSEKLFF	TGTGCCAGCAGCGTCCCGGGACAGGGGAGTGAAAAACTGTTTTTT
.	TRBJ2-1	.	16	TRBV10-3	CAISEVYRGGYNEQFF	TGTGCCATCAGTGAGGTTTACAGGGGGGGCTACAATGAGCAGTTCTTC
many	TRBJ2-1	TRBD1	15	TRBV7-9	CASSGQDRGHNEQFF	TGTGCCAGCAGCGGCCAAGACAGGGGACACAATGAGCAGTTCTTC
few	TRBJ2-5	TRBD1	17	TRBV18	CASSRGGTGLYQETQYF	TGTGCCAGCTCGCGAGGAGGGACAGGATTGTACCAAGAGACCCAGTACTTC
many	TRBJ1-6	.	12	TRBV2	CASSDGGLPLHF	TGTGCCAGCAGTGACGGGGGGCTACCCCTCCACTTT
few	TRBJ1-2	TRBD1	16	TRBV7-9	CASSLMQGASYYGYTF	TGTGCCAGCAGCTTAATGCAGGGGGCATCTTACTATGGCTACACCTTC
many	TRBJ1-3	.	13	TRBV19	CASRQGSGNTIYF	TGTGCCAGCAGGCAGGGGAGCGGAAACACCATATATTTT
few	TRBJ2-7	.	12	TRBV24-1	CATSDLVGEQYF	TGTGCCACCAGTGACCTCGTTGGCGAGCAGTACTTC
few	TRBJ2-7	.	15	TRBV14	CASSPLAAAGSEQYF	TGTGCCAGCAGCCCTCTCGCGGCTGCAGGGAGTGAGCAGTACTTC
many	TRBJ1-2	.	13	TRBV27	CASSRGENYGYTF	TGTGCCAGCAGTCGGGGGGAGAACTATGGCTACACCTTC
many	TRBJ2-1	.	14	TRBV12-3/TRBV12-4	CASRLGGPYNEQFF	TGTGCCAGCAGGCTAGGGGGGCCCTACAATGAGCAGTTCTTC
few	TRBJ1-1	.	13	TRBV5-1	CASSPRGASEAFF	TGCGCCAGCAGCCCGAGGGGGGCTTCTGAAGCTTTCTTT
many	TRBJ2-5	TRBD2	19	TRBV6-1	CASSDGLAGVRGSQETQYF	TGTGCCAGCAGTGACGGACTAGCGGGAGTACGGGGGAGCCAAGAGACCCAGTACTTC
few	TRBJ2-1	TRBD2	15	TRBV20-1	CSASYRLAGTNEQFF	TGCAGTGCTTCATACCGGCTAGCGGGGACCAATGAGCAGTTCTTC
few	TRBJ2-6	.	13	TRBV25-1	CRSRGYGANVLTF	TGTCGCAGCAGAGGATACGGGGCCAACGTCCTGACTTTC
many	TRBJ1-2	.	13	TRBV28	CASSDGGTWGYTF	TGTGCCAGCAGTGACGGGGGGACATGGGGCTACACCTTC
.	TRBJ2-3	TRBD2	15	TRBV30	CARGPGLANADTQYF	TGTGCCCGGGGCCCGGGACTAGCGAACGCAGATACGCAGTATTTT
many	TRBJ2-2	.	15	TRBV7-7	CASSFSGSGTGELFF	TGTGCCAGCAGCTTTTCCGGGAGTGGAACCGGGGAGCTGTTTTTT
many	TRBJ2-3	TRBD1	15	TRBV2	CASTGTGLSTDTQYF	TGTGCCAGCACAGGGACAGGCCTTAGCACAGATACGCAGTATTTT
.	TRBJ2-7	TRBD1	11	TRBV5-1	CASSGDREVYF	TGCGCCAGCAGCGGGGACAGAGAGGTGTACTTC
many	TRBJ1-5	TRBD1	18	TRBV7-8	CASSLVGTGRPIHQPQHF	TGTGCCAGCAGCTTAGTTGGGACAGGGCGACCCATACATCAGCCCCAGCATTTT
many	TRBJ2-5	.	13	TRBV20-1	CSASSDSPWTQYF	TGCAGTGCTAGCTCTGACAGCCCCTGGACCCAGTACTTC
many	TRBJ2-7	TRBD2	15	TRBV6-1	CASSTRAGSSYEQYF	TGTGCCAGCAGTACCCGAGCGGGGAGCTCCTACGAGCAGTACTTC
few	TRBJ2-6	.	17	TRBV29-1	CRNFLGPIPSGANVLTF	TGCAGGAACTTCTTGGGCCCAATTCCCTCTGGGGCCAACGTCCTGACTTTC
few	TRBJ2-7	.	13	TRBV6-5	CASSSLRSYEQYF	TGTGCCAGCAGTTCCCTCAGAAGCTACGAGCAGTACTTC
few	TRBJ2-1	.	19	TRBV7-2	CASSLAPPTTPLFYNEQFF	TGTGCCAGCAGCTTAGCCCCGCCAACAACTCCCCTTTTTTACAATGAGCAGTTCTTC
few	TRBJ1-5	.	15	TRBV19	CASTAGQYSNQPQHF	TGTGCCAGTACCGCCGGACAGTATAGCAATCAGCCCCAGCATTTT
many	TRBJ1-5	.	14	TRBV6-1	CASSGYSNNQPQHF	TGTGCCAGCAGTGGGTACAGCAACAATCAGCCCCAGCATTTT
many	TRBJ2-1	TRBD2	18	TRBV10-2	CASGRSPAGDLSYNEQFF	TGCGCCAGCGGTCGCTCCCCAGCGGGGGACCTCTCCTACAATGAGCAGTTCTTC
many	TRBJ2-7	.	12	TRBV11-2	CASSLGWDEQYF	TGCGCCAGCAGCTTGGGCTGGGACGAGCAGTACTTC
few	TRBJ2-5	TRBD1	15	TRBV19	CASSITTGVVETQYF	TGTGCCAGTAGTATCACGACAGGGGTGGTAGAGACCCAGTACTTC
few	TRBJ2-7	TRBD2	12	TRBV20-1	CSANGRAYEQYF	TGCAGTGCTAACGGGAGGGCCTACGAGCAGTACTTC
once	TRBJ2-1	TRBD2	16	TRBV6-2/TRBV6-3	CASSYSYPAGPNEQFF	TGTGCCAGCAGTTACTCGTATCCAGCGGGACCCAATGAGCAGTTCTTC
.	TRBJ2-1	TRBD1	14	TRBV29-1	CSVAPGTGGNEQFF	TGCAGCGTTGCCCCCGGGACAGGGGGCAATGAGCAGTTCTTC
few	TRBJ2-3	TRBD2	16	TRBV20-1	CSAINQREVSTDTQYF	TGCAGTGCTATCAACCAGCGGGAGGTTAGCACAGATACGCAGTATTTT
many	TRBJ2-1	.	12	TRBV12-3/TRBV12-4	CASGTTDFKMFF	TGTGCCAGCGGGACGACGGACTTCAAGATGTTCTTC
few	TRBJ1-3	.	16	TRBV12-5	CASGLGGGSSGNTIYF	TGTGCTAGTGGTTTAGGGGGGGGCAGCTCTGGAAACACCATATATTTT
few	TRBJ2-7	.	14	TRBV18	CASSPSVNNYEQYF	TGTGCCAGCTCCCCCTCGGTAAACAACTACGAGCAGTACTTC
.	TRBJ2-1	TRBD2	16	TRBV20-1	CSASFPAGRSGNEQFF	TGCAGTGCTAGTTTCCCAGCGGGAAGGTCTGGCAATGAGCAGTTCTTC
many	TRBJ2-1	TRBD2	16	TRBV11-3	CASSRGLAGGYNEQFF	TGTGCCAGCAGCCGAGGACTAGCGGGAGGATACAATGAGCAGTTCTTC